This TCR beta chain was obtained from a study of vaccination and CD4 T cells after COVID-19. Study details: By nasal swab PCR, the convalescent patients were SARS-CoV-2 positive, with 8 or 9 mild cases and one severe. Six male and four female convalescents took part, two of them Hispanic.

Sequencing of the DNA from cultured CD4+ T cells was carried out with the Oncomine TCR Beta short-read assay. TCRdb itself ran the PCR reads through MiXCR, one entry per CDR3 protein. The sample lists almost 20,000 distinct CDR3 sequences, 40% to 55% seen once, with approximately 2.9% in the top ten. The treatment: roughly 10-day PBMC culture with coronavirus spike peptide pools or control peptides (ViraFEST assay). TCRs were sequenced by ViraFEST after antigen-specific T cells had been expanded with peptide pools. Note on this clonotype: Its antigen is not known.

The sequence derives from a human donor who had recovered from COVID-19. This material consisted of CD4+ T cells from blood, cultured in vitro, taken after SARS-CoV-2 vaccination.

The CDR3 nucleotides are TGCGCCATAAGACAGCCGAACACTGAAGCTTTCTTT. The encoded protein is CAIRQPNTEAFF. The gene calls are TRBV10-1 and TRBJ1-1; maybe TRBD1 (5 bases). V lost 10 bases, J lost 1 base, and 10 bases lay in between. This CDR3 has 12 amino acids. The germline V gene has CDR1 WNHNN and CDR2 SYGVQD (reference sequence).